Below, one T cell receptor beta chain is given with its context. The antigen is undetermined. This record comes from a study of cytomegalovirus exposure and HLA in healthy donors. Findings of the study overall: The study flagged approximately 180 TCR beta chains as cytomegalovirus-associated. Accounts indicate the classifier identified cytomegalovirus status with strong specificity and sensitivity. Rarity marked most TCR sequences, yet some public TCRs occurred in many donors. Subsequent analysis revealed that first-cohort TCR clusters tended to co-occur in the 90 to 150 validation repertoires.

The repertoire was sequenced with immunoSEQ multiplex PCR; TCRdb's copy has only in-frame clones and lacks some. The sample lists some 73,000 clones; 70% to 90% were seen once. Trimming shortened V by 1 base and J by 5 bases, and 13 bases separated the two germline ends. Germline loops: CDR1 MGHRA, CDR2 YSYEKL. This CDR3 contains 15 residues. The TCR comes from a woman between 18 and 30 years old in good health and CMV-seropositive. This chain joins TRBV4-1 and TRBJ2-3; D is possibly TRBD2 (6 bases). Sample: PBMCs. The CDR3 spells CASSQGAGGIDTQYF. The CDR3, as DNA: TGCGCCAGCAGCCAAGGAGCAGGAGGGATAGATACGCAGTATTTT.